These T cell receptor beta chains were read from a single sample in a study of blood T cell repertoires in COVID-19. TCRdb keeps only in-frame clones here, not all; method: immunoSEQ multiplex PCR. Of around 250,000 clones listed, 80% to 85% were seen once; the top ten hold 3.4%. Sequences were obtained from PBMCs or T cells enriched from blood (not recorded which). These receptor sequences come from a man aged 45-65 years who had recovered from COVID-19. Both conserved end residues are part of each CDR3. Each record gives: V gene, J gene, D gene, clone size, CDR3 protein, CDR3 DNA. The D gene is left open where the match is weak. The size entry is marked missing in some rows and otherwise reads once, few, many or a size class.

>TRBV5-1|TRBJ2-5|.|.
CASSLGYREGREETQYF
TGCGCCAGCAGCTTGGGGTACAGGGAAGGTCGTGAGGAGACCCAGTACTTC
>TRBV29-1|TRBJ1-2|.|.
CSVADRIYGYTF
TGCAGCGTTGCTGACAGGATCTATGGCTACACCTTC
>TRBV27|TRBJ2-3|.|once
CASKLGLGSTDTQYF
TGTGCCAGCAAGCTTGGGCTTGGAAGCACAGATACGCAGTATTTT
>TRBV11-2|TRBJ2-1|.|.
CASSPNNEQFF
TGTGCCAGCAGCCCTAACAATGAGCAGTTCTTC
>TRBV10-3|TRBJ2-1|TRBD2|.
CAISELREYLHNEQFF
TGTGCCATCAGTGAACTGCGGGAGTATTTACACAATGAGCAGTTCTTC
>TRBV27|TRBJ1-1|.|.
CASSLTGTRAEAFF
TGTGCCAGCAGTCTTACAGGGACCAGGGCTGAAGCTTTCTTT
>TRBV5-1|TRBJ2-7|.|.
CASSFGQPISYEQYF
TGCGCCAGCAGCTTCGGACAGCCGATCTCCTACGAGCAGTACTTC
>TRBV3-1/TRBV3-2|TRBJ2-3|TRBD2|.
CASSHQGLAGGPTDTQYF
TGTGCCAGCAGCCACCAGGGACTAGCGGGGGGGCCCACAGATACGCAGTATTTT
>TRBV3-1/TRBV3-2|TRBJ1-6|.|.
CASSIRGQPNSPLHF
TGTGCCAGCAGCATACGGGGACAACCCAATTCACCCCTCCACTTT
>TRBV5-1|TRBJ1-2|.|.
CASSLVPGRNGYTF
TGCGCCAGCAGCTTGGTGCCAGGGAGGAATGGCTACACCTTC
>TRBV7-6|TRBJ1-6|.|.
CASSLNQQGNSPLHF
TGTGCCAGCAGCTTAAATCAACAGGGTAATTCACCCCTCCACTTT
>TRBV6-5|TRBJ1-6|TRBD1|.
CASSYSTGGQSPLHF
TGTGCCAGCAGTTATTCGACAGGGGGACAGTCACCCCTCCACTTT
>TRBV11-2|TRBJ1-4|TRBD1|once
CASSPRPPTGGNEKLFF
TGTGCCAGCAGCCCCAGGCCCCCGACAGGGGGGAATGAAAAACTGTTTTTT
>TRBV7-2|TRBJ2-2|.|.
CASSSQVNTGELFF
TGTGCCAGCAGCTCTCAGGTGAACACCGGGGAGCTGTTTTTT
>TRBV9|TRBJ2-3|.|few
CASSVLADTQYF
TGTGCCAGCAGCGTACTAGCAGATACGCAGTATTTT
>TRBV15|TRBJ1-4|.|.
CATSRERVKLFF
TGTGCCACCAGCAGAGAGAGGGTTAAACTGTTTTTT